This paragraph reports one T cell receptor (beta chain). Which antigen it targets is not known. No qualities accompany the bases; no much larger clone lies one base away. Each collaborating institution followed its own protocols to collect whole blood in K2EDTA tubes. For TCRbeta analysis, collaborators shipped samples in one of three forms: frozen whole blood, isolated PBMCs, or DNA extracted from either of those sample types. The immunoSEQ Assay, a bias-controlled multiplex PCR, was used to amplify TCRbeta CDR3 regions from genomic DNA. The paper's processing steps were these. Within the assay, amplification of reference gene primers was used to estimate how many nucleated cells each sample contained. To quantify the absolute abundance of each unique TCRbeta CDR3 rearrangement, sequence reads were collapsed and filtered. For each sample, productive Simpson clonality was calculated as the square root of Simpson's diversity index over productive rearrangements. TCRdb retrieved this table from immuneACCESS and kept in-frame rearrangements only. Not all clones are present; in checked studies, unresolved V genes account for under half, and no reason is known for the remainder. The V and J calls and the clone size are those of that table, but D and trimming were determined from the DNA. This sample holds 80,000 to 95,000 clones; 85% were observed only once. The top ten hold about two fifths of the sample.

The data were taken from a study of blood T cell repertoires in COVID-19 (dated by TCRdb to between 2020 and 2021). Regarding the research as a whole: The collaborator samples originated in the United States, Italy and Spain and spanned the acute and convalescent phases of COVID-19. The material from the prospective study consisted of cDNA or gDNA derived from T cells, B-cell-depleted T cells, or PBMCs. Subjects who had been exposed to COVID-19, were actively infected with it, or had recovered from it provided the deeply sampled blood TCRbeta repertoires that made up the dataset. The repertoires were released in a freely available public database meant as a resource for research on the immune response to SARS-CoV-2. Samples came from the ongoing ImmuneRACE study (first 160 participants) plus 1,254 subjects from 6 global collaborators. Sample metadata almost always included a de-identified subject ID, COVID-19 status, age in years and sex. HLA class I and class II types, where available, came from metadata supplied by the sample provider rather than from assay-based typing.

Overall study results and their limits: The quantity of clinical and demographic metadata differed by source and by participant and was supplied without curation.

Via the germline V gene (reference sequence), CDR1 is LNHDA and CDR2 SQIVND. V drops 5 bases and J drops 2 bases, leaving 12 bases in between. From the cysteine up to the phenylalanine, the CDR3 has a length of 14 residues. Only the CDR3 region is kept as DNA, spanning 42 bases read in frame from base 1. Material for sequencing was peripheral blood. The TCR originated in an elderly man with acute or convalescent COVID-19. Recombination connected TRBV19 to TRBJ1-2; the D gene cannot be resolved reliably. The sequenced DNA is TGTGCCAGTAGTCCCGGACTGAAAAACTATGGCTACACCTTC. This encodes CASSPGLKNYGYTF.